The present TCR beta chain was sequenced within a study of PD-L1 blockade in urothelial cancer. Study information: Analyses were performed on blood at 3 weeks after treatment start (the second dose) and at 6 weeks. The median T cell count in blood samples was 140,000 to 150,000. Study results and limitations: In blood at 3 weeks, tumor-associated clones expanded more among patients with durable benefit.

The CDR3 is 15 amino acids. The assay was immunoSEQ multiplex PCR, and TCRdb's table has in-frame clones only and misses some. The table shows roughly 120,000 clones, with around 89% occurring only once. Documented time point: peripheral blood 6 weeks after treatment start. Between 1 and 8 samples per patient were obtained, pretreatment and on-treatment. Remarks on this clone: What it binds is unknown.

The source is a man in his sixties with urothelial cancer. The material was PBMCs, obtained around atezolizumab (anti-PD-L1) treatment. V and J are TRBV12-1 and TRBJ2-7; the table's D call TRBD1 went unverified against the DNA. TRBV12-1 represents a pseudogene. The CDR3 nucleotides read TGTGCCAGCAGCTTAGGGACAGGGTCCTTGCACGAGCAGTACTTC. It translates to CASSLGTGSLHEQYF.